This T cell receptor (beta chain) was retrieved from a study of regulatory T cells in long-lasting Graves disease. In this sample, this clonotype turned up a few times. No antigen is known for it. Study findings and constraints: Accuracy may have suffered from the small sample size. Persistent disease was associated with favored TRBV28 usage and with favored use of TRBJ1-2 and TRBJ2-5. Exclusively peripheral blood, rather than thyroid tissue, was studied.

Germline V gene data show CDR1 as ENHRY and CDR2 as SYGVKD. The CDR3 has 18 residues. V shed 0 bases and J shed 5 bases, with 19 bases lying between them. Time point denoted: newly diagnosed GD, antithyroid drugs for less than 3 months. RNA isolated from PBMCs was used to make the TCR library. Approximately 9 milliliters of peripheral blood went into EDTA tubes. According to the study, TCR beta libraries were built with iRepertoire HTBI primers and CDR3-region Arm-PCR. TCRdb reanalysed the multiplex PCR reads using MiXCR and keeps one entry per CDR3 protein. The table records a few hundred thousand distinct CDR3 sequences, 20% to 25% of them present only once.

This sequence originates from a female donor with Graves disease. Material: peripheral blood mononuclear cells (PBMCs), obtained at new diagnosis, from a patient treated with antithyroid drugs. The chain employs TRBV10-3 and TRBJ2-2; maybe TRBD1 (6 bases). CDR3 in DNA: TGTGCCATCAGTGAGTCGTCGTCAGGGGTAGTCGCAACCGGGGAGCTGTTTTTT. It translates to CAISESSSGVVATGELFF.